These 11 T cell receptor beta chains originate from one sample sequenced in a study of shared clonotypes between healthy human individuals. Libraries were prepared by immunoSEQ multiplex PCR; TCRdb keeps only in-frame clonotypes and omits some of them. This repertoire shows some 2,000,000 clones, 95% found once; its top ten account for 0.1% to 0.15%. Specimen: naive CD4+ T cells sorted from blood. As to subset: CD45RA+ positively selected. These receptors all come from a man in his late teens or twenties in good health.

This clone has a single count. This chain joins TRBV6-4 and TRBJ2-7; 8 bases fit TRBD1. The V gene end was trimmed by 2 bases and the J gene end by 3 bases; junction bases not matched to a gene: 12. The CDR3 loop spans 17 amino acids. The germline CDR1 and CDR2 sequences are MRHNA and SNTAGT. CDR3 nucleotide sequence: TGTGCCAGCAGTGACCTTTGGGTCAGGGGGCTTAACTACGAGCAGTACTTC. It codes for CASSDLWVRGLNYEQYF.

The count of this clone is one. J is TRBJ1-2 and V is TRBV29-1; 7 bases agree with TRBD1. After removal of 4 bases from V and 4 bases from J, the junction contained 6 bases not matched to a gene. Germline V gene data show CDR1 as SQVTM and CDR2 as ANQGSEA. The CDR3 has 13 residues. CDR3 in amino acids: CSVAPGGSYGYTF. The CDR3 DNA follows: TGCAGCGTTGCTCCAGGGGGGAGCTATGGCTACACCTTC.

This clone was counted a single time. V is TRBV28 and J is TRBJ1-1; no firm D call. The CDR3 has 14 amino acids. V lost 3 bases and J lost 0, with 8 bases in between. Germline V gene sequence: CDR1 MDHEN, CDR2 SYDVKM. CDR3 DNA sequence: TGTGCCAGCAGTTTGTTGGGAATGAACACTGAAGCTTTCTTT. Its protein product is CASSLLGMNTEAFF.

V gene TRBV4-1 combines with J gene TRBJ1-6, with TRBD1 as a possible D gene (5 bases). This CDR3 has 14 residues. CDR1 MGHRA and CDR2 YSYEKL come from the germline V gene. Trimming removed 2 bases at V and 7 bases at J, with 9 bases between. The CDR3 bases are TGCGCCAGCAGCCAAACAGACAGAAATTCACCCCTCCACTTT. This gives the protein CASSQTDRNSPLHF.

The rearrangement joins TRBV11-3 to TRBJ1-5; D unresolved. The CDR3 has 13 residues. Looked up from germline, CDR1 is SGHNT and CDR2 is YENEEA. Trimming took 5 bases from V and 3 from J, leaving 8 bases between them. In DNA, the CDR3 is TGTGCCAGCAGCCGCCCCTCCAATCAGCCCCAGCATTTT. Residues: CASSRPSNQPQHF.

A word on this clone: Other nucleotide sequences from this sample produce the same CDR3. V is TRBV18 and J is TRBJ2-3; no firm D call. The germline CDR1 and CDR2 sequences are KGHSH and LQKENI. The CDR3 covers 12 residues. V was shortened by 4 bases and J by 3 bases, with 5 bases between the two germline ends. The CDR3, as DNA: TGTGCCAGCTCACTTCCTACAGATACGCAGTATTTT. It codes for CASSLPTDTQYF. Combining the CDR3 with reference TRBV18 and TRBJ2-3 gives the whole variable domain NAGVMQNPRHLVRRRGQEARLRCSPMKGHSHVYWYRQLPEEGLKFMVYLQKENIIDESGMPKERFSAEFPKEGPSILRIQQVVRGDSAAYFCASSLPTDTQYFGPGTRLTVL.

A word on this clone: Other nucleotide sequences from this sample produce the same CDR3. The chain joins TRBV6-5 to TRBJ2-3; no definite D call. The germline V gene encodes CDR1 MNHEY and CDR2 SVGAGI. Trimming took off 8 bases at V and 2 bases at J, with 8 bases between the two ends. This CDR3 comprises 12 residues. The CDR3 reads CASGRTTDTQYF. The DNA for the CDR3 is TGTGCCAGCGGACGGACCACAGATACGCAGTATTTT.

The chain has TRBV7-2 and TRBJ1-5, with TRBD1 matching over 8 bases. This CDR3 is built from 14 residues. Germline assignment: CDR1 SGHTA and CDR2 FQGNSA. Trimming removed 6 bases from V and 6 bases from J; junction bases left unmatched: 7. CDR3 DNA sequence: TGTGCCAGCAGTGATGGACAGGGCGGTCAGCCCCAGCATTTT. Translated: CASSDGQGGQPQHF.

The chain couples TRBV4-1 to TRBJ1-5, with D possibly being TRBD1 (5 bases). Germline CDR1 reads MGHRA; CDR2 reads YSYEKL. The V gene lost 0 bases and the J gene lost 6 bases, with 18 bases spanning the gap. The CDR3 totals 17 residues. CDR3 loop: CASSQDPPGRDGQPQHF. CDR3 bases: TGCGCCAGCAGCCAAGATCCGCCAGGGAGGGACGGTCAGCCCCAGCATTTT.

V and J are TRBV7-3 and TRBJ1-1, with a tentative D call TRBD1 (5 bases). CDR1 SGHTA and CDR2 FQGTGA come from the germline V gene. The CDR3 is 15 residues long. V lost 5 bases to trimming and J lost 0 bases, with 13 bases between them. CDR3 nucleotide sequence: TGTGCCAGCAGCCCGGGGGGGTCCCTGAACACTGAAGCTTTCTTT. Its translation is CASSPGGSLNTEAFF.

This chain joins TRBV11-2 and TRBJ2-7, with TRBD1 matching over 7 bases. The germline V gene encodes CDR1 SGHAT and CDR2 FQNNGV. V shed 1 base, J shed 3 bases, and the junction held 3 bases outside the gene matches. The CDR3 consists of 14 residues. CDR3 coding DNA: TGTGCCAGCAGCTTAGGAGGACAGGACTACGAGCAGTACTTC. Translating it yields CASSLGGQDYEQYF.